Presented here are 30 T cell receptor beta chains from one specimen sequenced in a study of blood T cell repertoires in COVID-19. Profiled with immunoSEQ multiplex PCR; TCRdb holds only in-frame clones, not every one. Of roughly 150,000 clones in the sample, approximately 88% were seen once. The source material was PBMCs or T cells enriched from blood (not recorded which). Receptor source: a man between 65 and 85 years old who had been exposed to COVID-19.

The chain combines TRBV7-9 with TRBJ1-5; 7 nucleotides match TRBD1. The CDR3 consists of 16 residues. Per germline, CDR1 SEHNR and CDR2 FQNEAQ (reference sequence). The V and J ends lost 2 bases and 4 bases, in that order; junction bases with no gene match: 8. The CDR3 here is CASSLTGVGPNQPQHF. CDR3 DNA: TGTGCCAGCAGCTTAACAGGGGTAGGCCCAAATCAGCCCCAGCATTTT. The variable domain in full, completed from reference TRBV7-9 and TRBJ1-5, reads DTGVSQNPRHKITKRGQNVTFRCDPISEHNRLYWYRQTLGQGPEFLTYFQNEAQLEKSRLLSDRFSAERPKGSFSTLEIQRTEQGDSAMYLCASSLTGVGPNQPQHFGDGTRLSIL.

CDR3 region: CASSPYTGHNQPQHF. CDR3 bases: TGTGCCAGCAGCCCTTATACAGGGCACAATCAGCCCCAGCATTTT. V gene TRBV7-9 combines with J gene TRBJ1-5; possibly TRBD1 for D (6 bases). Germline assignment: CDR1 SEHNR and CDR2 FQNEAQ (reference sequence). The CDR3 runs to 15 residues. The V and J ends lost 5 bases and 3 bases respectively, with 14 bases between them.

This chain joins TRBV14 and TRBJ2-7; D gene uncertain. Germline CDR1 reads SGHDN; CDR2 reads FVKESK. The CDR3 totals 12 residues. Deletions cut 0 bases from V and 9 bases from J, with 9 bases between. CDR3 coding DNA: TGTGCCAGCAGCCAAGATGTTGGCGGGCAGTACTTC. Protein product: CASSQDVGGQYF. Looking up the rest from reference TRBV14 and TRBJ2-7 gives the full variable domain: EAGVTQFPSHSVIEKGQTVTLRCDPISGHDNLYWYRRVMGKEIKFLLHFVKESKQDESGMPNNRFLAERTGGTYSTLKVQPAELEDSGVYFCASSQDVGGQYFGPGTRLTVT.

The J gene is TRBJ1-2, the V gene TRBV9, with TRBD1 identical over 10 bases. The CDR3 runs to 14 residues. The germline gives CDR1 SGDLS, CDR2 YYNGEE. Germline trimming cut 3 bases from V and 11 bases from J; bases unmatched to any gene: 10. CDR3 loop: CASSATGTGVRYTF. As DNA, the CDR3 is TGTGCCAGCAGCGCCACCGGGACAGGGGTAAGGTACACCTTC.

V is TRBV5-8 and J is TRBJ1-5, with a weak D call TRBD1 (6 bases). CDR3 length equals 15 residues. With 4 bases removed from V and 5 bases from J, the gap between germline ends came to 16 bases. Germline CDR1 and CDR2: SGHTS and YDEGEE. The CDR3, as DNA: TGTGCCAGCAGCGCCTTCAACAGGGCCTATCAGCCCCAGCATTTT. This translates into CASSAFNRAYQPQHF.

The rearrangement joins TRBV4-1 to TRBJ1-2, with D unresolved. The CDR3 has 15 residues. Trimming took 4 bases from V and 5 from J, leaving 17 bases between them. Per the germline V gene, CDR1 is MGHRA and CDR2 is YSYEKL. The DNA of the CDR3 is TGCGCCAGCAGCCGAATTCCCGCGTCTCCTTATGGCTACACCTTC. Its protein product is CASSRIPASPYGYTF.

V gene TRBV19 combines with J gene TRBJ2-7; 9 nucleotides agree with TRBD2. Per the germline V gene, CDR1 is LNHDA and CDR2 is SQIVND (reference sequence). After removal of 1 base from V and 5 bases from J, the junction contained 3 bases not matched to a gene. This CDR3 has 14 residues. The CDR3, as DNA: TGTGCCAGTAGTATAGCGGGGACTAGCAACGAGCAGTACTTC. Its protein is CASSIAGTSNEQYF. The variable domain in full, with the rest retrieved from reference TRBV19 and TRBJ2-7, is DGGITQSPKYLFRKEGQNVTLSCEQNLNHDAMYWYRQDPGQGLRLIYYSQIVNDFQKGDIAEGYSVSREKKESFPLTVTSAQKNPTAFYLCASSIAGTSNEQYFGPGTRLTVT.

The CDR3 sequence: CASSSAGVQETQYF. DNA of the CDR3: TGTGCCAGCAGTTCAGCGGGAGTACAAGAGACCCAGTACTTC. The chain combines TRBV28 with TRBJ2-5, with 8 bases lining up with TRBD2. This CDR3 has 14 amino acids. Unmatched junction bases numbered 3, after V lost 4 bases and J lost 2 bases. Germline assignment: CDR1 MDHEN and CDR2 SYDVKM. The variable domain in full, completed from reference TRBV28 and TRBJ2-5, reads DVKVTQSSRYLVKRTGEKVFLECVQDMDHENMFWYRQDPGLGLRLIYFSYDVKMKEKGDIPEGYSVSREKKERFSLILESASTNQTSMYLCASSSAGVQETQYFGPGTRLLVL.

This chain uses TRBV4-3 with TRBJ2-7, with a possible D match to TRBD2 (5 bases). The CDR3 has 14 amino acids. The V and J ends lost 0 bases and 1 base respectively, with 7 bases between them. CDR1 and CDR2 from the germline V gene are LGHNA and YSLEER. The CDR3 nucleotides read TGCGCCAGCAGCCAAGAGGAGGCGTCCTACGAGCAGTACTTC. Residues: CASSQEEASYEQYF.

CDR3 region: CASSGHHEQFF. The CDR3, as DNA: TGTGCCAGCAGTGGGCACCATGAGCAGTTCTTC. The V call is TRBV25-1, the J call TRBJ2-1; D gene uncertain. Germline CDR1 MGHDK, CDR2 SYGVNS. V lost 4 bases, J lost 8 bases, and 6 bases lay in between. The CDR3 runs 11 residues.

The chain links TRBV6-5 to TRBJ1-2; the D is unclear. Trimming left V 7 bases short and J 3 bases short, with 18 bases between. The CDR3 length is 15 residues. Germline V gene sequence: CDR1 MNHEY, CDR2 SVGAGI. For the CDR3, the DNA is TGTGCCAGCACCGCCTTCGGATCGGCGGACTATGGCTACACCTTC. Encoded protein: CASTAFGSADYGYTF.

The chain couples TRBV6-2 or TRBV6-3 to TRBJ2-7; no clear D gene. Between the trimmed V and J ends, which lost 6 bases and 0 bases, there was a span of 21 bases. The germline CDR1 and CDR2 sequences are MNHEY and SVGEGT. CDR3 length equals 17 residues. The CDR3 DNA is TGTGCCAGCAGCTTCGTCCTTCCGGGTTTGGGCTCCTACGAGCAGTACTTC. It is translated as CASSFVLPGLGSYEQYF.

The J gene is TRBJ2-3, the V gene TRBV5-1; 10 positions match TRBD2. V lost 6 bases to trimming and J lost 4 bases; unmatched junction nucleotides: 11. This CDR3 has 16 amino acids. From germline, CDR1 is SGHRS and CDR2 YFSETQ. The CDR3 nucleotides read TGCGCCAGCAACCCCCGGACTAGCGGTTTCGCAGATACGCAGTATTTT. Translating gives CASNPRTSGFADTQYF. The full variable domain, in which reference TRBV5-1 and TRBJ2-3 provide the parts outside the CDR3, is KAGVTQTPRYLIKTRGQQVTLSCSPISGHRSVSWYQQTPGQGLQFLFEYFSETQRNKGNFPGRFSGRQFSNSRSEMNVSTLELGDSALYLCASNPRTSGFADTQYFGPGTRLTVL.

The chain links TRBV3-1 (or the pseudogene TRBV3-2) to TRBJ1-2, with 7 bases identical to TRBD1. Germline V lookup: CDR1 LGHDT, CDR2 YNNKEL (reference sequence). This CDR3 is built from 15 residues. The V and J ends lost 1 base and 2 bases, in that order; junction bases with no gene match: 4. CDR3 bases: TGTGCCAGCAGCCAAGGTTCAGGGGGAAACTATGGCTACACCTTC. It yields the protein CASSQGSGGNYGYTF.

This clone was seen more than once but under ten times. V usage is TRBV6-5 and J usage is TRBJ1-6; TRBD1 matches 7 bases. Trimming took 6 bases from V and 7 from J; bases not matched to a gene: 6. This CDR3 region has 14 residues. CDR1 is MNHEY and CDR2 is SVGAGI in the germline V gene. The CDR3 loop is CASSPRDRNSPLHF. CDR3 coding DNA: TGTGCCAGCAGCCCCCGGGACAGAAATTCACCCCTCCACTTT.

The chain carries TRBV18 and TRBJ2-7, with TRBD1 matching 9 bases. This CDR3 contains 16 residues. The V gene's germline CDR1 is KGHSH and CDR2 LQKENI. The V gene end was trimmed by 3 bases and the J gene end by 2 bases; junction bases not matched to a gene: 8. CDR3 sequence: CASSPLRGTGTYEQYF. CDR3 bases: TGTGCCAGCTCACCCCTAAGAGGGACAGGGACCTACGAGCAGTACTTC.

The chain employs TRBV5-4 and TRBJ2-3; 7 bases align to TRBD2. Germline lookup yields CDR1 SGHNT and CDR2 YYREEE (reference sequence). J gave up 2 bases and V 6 bases, and 3 bases lay outside the gene matches. CDR3 length: 13 amino acids. CDR3 bases: TGTGCCAGCACCCTAGCGGCCACAGATACGCAGTATTTT. This sequence encodes CASTLAATDTQYF.

J is TRBJ1-6 and V is TRBV12-3 or TRBV12-4; D unclear. The length of the CDR3 is 13 residues. V lost 6 bases to trimming and J lost 8 bases, with 11 bases between them. The CDR3 nucleotides read TGTGCCAGCAGGCTGGGCGGGGATTCACCCCTCCACTTT. It codes for CASRLGGDSPLHF.

The chain joins TRBV5-8 to TRBJ1-6; D perhaps matches TRBD1 (6 bases). This CDR3 comprises 13 residues. The V gene's germline CDR1 is SGHTS and CDR2 YDEGEE. Trimming cost V 7 bases and J 10 bases, with 15 bases left between them. The CDR3 sequence is CASGSTGTSPLHF. The CDR3 coding sequence is TGTGCCAGCGGATCGACAGGTACCTCACCCCTCCACTTT.

CDR3 sequence: CASSLLAGVYPETQYF. The CDR3 DNA reads as TGTGCCAGCAGCTTACTAGCGGGAGTCTACCCGGAGACCCAGTACTTC. The chain has TRBV7-8 and TRBJ2-5; 10 bases align to TRBD2. With V trimmed by 2 bases and J by 5 bases, 8 bases remained unmatched. The CDR3 consists of 16 residues. Germline V lookup: CDR1 SGHVS, CDR2 FQNEAQ.

The chain combines TRBV30 with TRBJ1-2; D is perhaps TRBD1 (5 bases). The CDR3 runs to 12 residues. The V end was cut by 5 bases, the J end by 8 bases, with 15 bases between. From germline, CDR1 is GTSNPN and CDR2 SVGIG (reference sequence). The CDR3 here is CAWGRTSRGYTF. The CDR3 DNA is TGTGCCTGGGGCCGGACATCAAGGGGCTACACCTTC.

This chain uses TRBV24-1 with TRBJ2-1, with TRBD1 matching 11 bases. Germline V lookup: CDR1 KGHDR, CDR2 SFDVKD. CDR3 size: 14 residues. V shed 6 bases, J shed 9 bases, and the junction held 6 bases outside the gene matches. The CDR3 reads CATSRDRGASEQFF. The DNA of the CDR3 is TGTGCCACCAGTCGGGACAGGGGGGCGAGTGAGCAGTTCTTC.

A remark on this clone: One end of the junction is discordant with germline, which a read error may explain. The chain combines TRBV5-1 with TRBJ2-5, with a weak D call TRBD2 (6 bases). CDR3 size: 13 residues. In germline, CDR1 is SGHRS, CDR2 YFSETQ. The CDR3 region is CASSPGVSRDLDF. The CDR3 DNA follows: TGCGCCAGCAGCCCGGGGGTTTCTAGGGACCTTGACTTC.

This chain uses TRBV10-3 with TRBJ2-1; D is ambiguous. V gave up 2 bases and J gave up 3 bases, with 5 bases separating them. The CDR3 is 13 residues long. From germline, CDR1 is ENHRY and CDR2 SYGVKD. The CDR3 DNA reads TGTGCCATCAGTGAGGGTAGCTACAATGAGCAGTTCTTC. Translated: CAISEGSYNEQFF.

The rearrangement links TRBV5-1 to TRBJ2-1, with D possibly TRBD1 on 6 matching bases. Germline values: CDR1 SGHRS, CDR2 YFSETQ. The ends were cut back, 4 bases at V and 5 bases at J, with 16 bases in the middle. CDR3 size: 15 residues. CDR3 bases: TGCGCCAGCAGCGGGCGGGCAGGGGTTGACAATGAGCAGTTCTTC. Amino acids: CASSGRAGVDNEQFF.

This chain connects TRBV28 to TRBJ2-1; 9 nucleotides line up with TRBD1. Germline CDR1 and CDR2: MDHEN and SYDVKM. The CDR3 is 17 amino acids. J lost 5 bases, V lost 6 bases, and 14 bases had no gene match. CDR3 residues: CASRHRTGANRNNEQFF. The CDR3 DNA reads as TGTGCCAGCAGACACAGGACAGGGGCAAATCGGAACAATGAGCAGTTCTTC.

The chain recombines TRBV28 with TRBJ2-5; D is perhaps TRBD1 (5 bases). CDR1 is MDHEN, CDR2 SYDVKM, per germline. V was shortened by 8 bases and J by 4 bases, with 14 bases between the two germline ends. This CDR3 is 13 amino acids long. The CDR3 reads CASVGAGVETQYF. Written as DNA, the CDR3 is TGTGCCAGCGTTGGGGCTGGGGTAGAGACCCAGTACTTC.

The V gene is TRBV29-1, the J gene TRBJ1-1, with 12 bases aligning to TRBD1. The CDR3 has 13 amino acids. Germline lookup yields CDR1 SQVTM and CDR2 ANQGSEA. After removal of 1 base from V and 8 bases from J, the junction contained 2 bases not matched to a gene. The CDR3 loop reads CSVEAGQGAEAFF. CDR3 coding DNA: TGCAGCGTTGAAGCGGGACAGGGGGCAGAAGCTTTCTTT.

V and J are TRBV27 and TRBJ1-5; no clear D gene. The V gene's germline CDR1 is MNHEY and CDR2 SMNVEV (reference sequence). The CDR3 contains 17 residues. Between the trimmed V and J ends, which lost 2 bases and 3 bases, there was a span of 17 bases. The CDR3 region has the DNA TGTGCCAGCAGTTTAAGGGTTGGAGGAAAACACAATCAGCCCCAGCATTTT. Amino acids: CASSLRVGGKHNQPQHF.

The V gene is TRBV19, the J gene TRBJ1-4; unclear D gene. The CDR3 runs 11 residues. Germline assignment: CDR1 LNHDA and CDR2 SQIVND (reference sequence). V lost 7 bases and J lost 13, with 13 bases in between. DNA of the CDR3: TGTGCCAGTAATCGGGAGGCGGGACTGTTTTTT. Protein: CASNREAGLFF.